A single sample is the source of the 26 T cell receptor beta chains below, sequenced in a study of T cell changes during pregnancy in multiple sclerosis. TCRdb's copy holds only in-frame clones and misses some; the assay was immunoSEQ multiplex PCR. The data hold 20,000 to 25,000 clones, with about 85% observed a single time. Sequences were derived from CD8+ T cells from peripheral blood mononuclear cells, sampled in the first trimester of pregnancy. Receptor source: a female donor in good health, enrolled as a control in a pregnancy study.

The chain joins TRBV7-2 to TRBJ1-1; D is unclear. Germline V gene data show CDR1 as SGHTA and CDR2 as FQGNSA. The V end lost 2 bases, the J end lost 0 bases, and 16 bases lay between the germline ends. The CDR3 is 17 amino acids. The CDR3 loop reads CASSLQEKGVMNTEAFF. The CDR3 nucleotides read TGTGCCAGCAGCTTACAGGAAAAGGGAGTCATGAACACTGAAGCTTTCTTT. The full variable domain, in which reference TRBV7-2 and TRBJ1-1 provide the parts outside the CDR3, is GAGVSQSPSNKVTEKGKDVELRCDPISGHTALYWYRQSLGQGLEFLIYFQGNSAPDKSGLPSDRFSAERTGGSVSTLTIQRTQQEDSAVYLCASSLQEKGVMNTEAFFGQGTRLTVV.

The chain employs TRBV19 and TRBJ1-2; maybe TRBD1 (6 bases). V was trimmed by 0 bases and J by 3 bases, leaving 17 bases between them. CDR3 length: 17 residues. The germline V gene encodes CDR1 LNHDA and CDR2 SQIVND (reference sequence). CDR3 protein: CASSIDLAGEGDYGYTF. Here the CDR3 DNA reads TGTGCCAGTAGTATAGATCTGGCCGGAGAGGGGGACTATGGCTACACCTTC.

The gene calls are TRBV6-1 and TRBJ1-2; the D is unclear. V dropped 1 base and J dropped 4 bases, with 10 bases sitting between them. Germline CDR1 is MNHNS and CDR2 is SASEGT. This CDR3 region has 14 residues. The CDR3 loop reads CASSEVGRFYGYTF. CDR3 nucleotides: TGTGCCAGCAGTGAAGTGGGCAGGTTCTATGGCTACACCTTC.

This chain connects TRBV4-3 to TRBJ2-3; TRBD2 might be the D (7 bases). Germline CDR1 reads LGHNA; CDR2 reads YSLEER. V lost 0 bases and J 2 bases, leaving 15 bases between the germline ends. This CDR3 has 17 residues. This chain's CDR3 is CASSQDRGGGPTDTQYF. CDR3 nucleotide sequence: TGCGCCAGCAGCCAAGATCGAGGGGGGGGGCCCACAGATACGCAGTATTTT.

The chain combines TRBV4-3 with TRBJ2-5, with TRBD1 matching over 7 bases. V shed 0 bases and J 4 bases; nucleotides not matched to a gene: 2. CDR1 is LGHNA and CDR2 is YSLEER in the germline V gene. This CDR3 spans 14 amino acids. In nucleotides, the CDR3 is TGCGCCAGCAGCCAAGAGAGGGGGCCAGAGACCCAGTACTTC. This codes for CASSQERGPETQYF.

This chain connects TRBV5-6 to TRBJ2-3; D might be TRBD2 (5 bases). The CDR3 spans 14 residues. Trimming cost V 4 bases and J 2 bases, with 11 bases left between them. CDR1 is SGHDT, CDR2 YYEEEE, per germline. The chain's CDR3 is CASSPPGITDTQYF. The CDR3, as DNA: TGTGCCAGCAGCCCCCCGGGGATCACAGATACGCAGTATTTT.

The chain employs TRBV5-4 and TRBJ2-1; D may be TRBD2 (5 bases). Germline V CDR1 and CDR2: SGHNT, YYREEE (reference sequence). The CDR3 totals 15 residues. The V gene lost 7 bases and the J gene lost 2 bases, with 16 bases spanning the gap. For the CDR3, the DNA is TGTGCCAGCCCTCATTCTTCCGGGACCTACAATGAGCAGTTCTTC. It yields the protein CASPHSSGTYNEQFF. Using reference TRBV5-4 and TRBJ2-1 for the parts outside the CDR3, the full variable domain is ETGVTQSPTHLIKTRGQQVTLRCSSQSGHNTVSWYQQALGQGPQFIFQYYREEENGRGNFPPRFSGLQFPNYSSELNVNALELDDSALYLCASPHSSGTYNEQFFGPGTRLTVL.

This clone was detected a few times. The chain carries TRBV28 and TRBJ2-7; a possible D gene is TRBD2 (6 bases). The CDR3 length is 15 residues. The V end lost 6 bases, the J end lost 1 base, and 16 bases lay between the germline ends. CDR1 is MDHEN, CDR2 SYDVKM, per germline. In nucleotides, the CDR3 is TGTGCCAGCAGGACCGGAGTAGCGGCATCCTACGAGCAGTACTTC. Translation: CASRTGVAASYEQYF.

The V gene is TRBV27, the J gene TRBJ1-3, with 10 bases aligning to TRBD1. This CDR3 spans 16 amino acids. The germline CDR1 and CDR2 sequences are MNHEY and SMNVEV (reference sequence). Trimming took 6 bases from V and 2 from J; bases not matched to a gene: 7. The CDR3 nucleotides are TGTGCCAGCAGAAGTAGACAGGGGGCCACTGGAAACACCATATATTTT. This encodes CASRSRQGATGNTIYF.

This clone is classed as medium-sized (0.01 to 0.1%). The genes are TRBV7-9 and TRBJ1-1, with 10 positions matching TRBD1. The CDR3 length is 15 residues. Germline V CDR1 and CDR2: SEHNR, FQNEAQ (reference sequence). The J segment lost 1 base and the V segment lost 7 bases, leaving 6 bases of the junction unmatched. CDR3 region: CASKWTGGKNTEAFF. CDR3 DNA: TGTGCCAGCAAATGGACAGGGGGAAAGAACACTGAAGCTTTCTTT.

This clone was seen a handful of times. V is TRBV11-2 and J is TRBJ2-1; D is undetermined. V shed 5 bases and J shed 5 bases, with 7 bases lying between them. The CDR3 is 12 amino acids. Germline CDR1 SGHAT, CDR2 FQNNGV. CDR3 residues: CASSIQDNEQFF. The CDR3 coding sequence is TGTGCCAGCAGCATCCAGGACAATGAGCAGTTCTTC. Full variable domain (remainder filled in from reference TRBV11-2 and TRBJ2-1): EAGVAQSPRYKIIEKRQSVAFWCNPISGHATLYWYQQILGQGPKLLIQFQNNGVVDDSQLPKDRFSAERLKGVDSTLKIQPAKLEDSAVYLCASSIQDNEQFFGPGTRLTVL.

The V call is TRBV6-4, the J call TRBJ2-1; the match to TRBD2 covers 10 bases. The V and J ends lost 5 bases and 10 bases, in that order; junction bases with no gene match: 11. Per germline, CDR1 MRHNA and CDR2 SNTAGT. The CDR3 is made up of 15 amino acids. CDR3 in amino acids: CASSPQTSGWEEQFF. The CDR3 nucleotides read TGTGCCAGCAGTCCGCAGACTAGCGGGTGGGAGGAGCAGTTCTTC.

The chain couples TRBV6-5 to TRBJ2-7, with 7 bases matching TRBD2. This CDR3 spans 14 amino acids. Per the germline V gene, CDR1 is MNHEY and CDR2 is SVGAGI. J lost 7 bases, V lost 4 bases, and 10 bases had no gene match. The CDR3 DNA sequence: TGTGCCAGCAGTTCCGGACTAGAAGTCAGGGAGCAGTACTTC. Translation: CASSSGLEVREQYF.

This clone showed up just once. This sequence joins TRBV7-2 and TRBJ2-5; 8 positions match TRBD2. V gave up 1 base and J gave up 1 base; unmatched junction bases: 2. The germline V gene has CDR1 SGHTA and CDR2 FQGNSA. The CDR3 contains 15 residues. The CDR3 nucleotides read TGTGCCAGCAGCTTAGAGCGGGGGCGCCAAGAGACCCAGTACTTC. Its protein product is CASSLERGRQETQYF. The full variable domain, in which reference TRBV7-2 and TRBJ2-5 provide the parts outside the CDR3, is GAGVSQSPSNKVTEKGKDVELRCDPISGHTALYWYRQSLGQGLEFLIYFQGNSAPDKSGLPSDRFSAERTGGSVSTLTIQRTQQEDSAVYLCASSLERGRQETQYFGPGTRLLVL.

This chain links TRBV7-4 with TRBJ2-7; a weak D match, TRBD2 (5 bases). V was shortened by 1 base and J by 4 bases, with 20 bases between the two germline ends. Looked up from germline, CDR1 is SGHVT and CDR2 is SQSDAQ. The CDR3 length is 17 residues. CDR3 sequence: CASSLGRRVKGCYEQYF. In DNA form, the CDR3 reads TGTGCCAGCAGCTTAGGTAGGCGGGTGAAGGGTTGTTACGAGCAGTACTTC.

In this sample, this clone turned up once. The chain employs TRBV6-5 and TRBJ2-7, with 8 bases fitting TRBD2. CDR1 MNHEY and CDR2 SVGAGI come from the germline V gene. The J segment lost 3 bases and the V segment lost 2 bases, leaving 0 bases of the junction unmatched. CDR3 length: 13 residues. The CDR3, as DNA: TGTGCCAGCAGTTACCGGGAGGGCTACGAGCAGTACTTC. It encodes CASSYREGYEQYF.

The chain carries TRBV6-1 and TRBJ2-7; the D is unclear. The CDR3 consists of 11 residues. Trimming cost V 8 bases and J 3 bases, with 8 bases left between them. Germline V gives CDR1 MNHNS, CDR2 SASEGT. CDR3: CASRLYYEQYF. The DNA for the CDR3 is TGTGCCAGCCGTCTTTACTACGAGCAGTACTTC.

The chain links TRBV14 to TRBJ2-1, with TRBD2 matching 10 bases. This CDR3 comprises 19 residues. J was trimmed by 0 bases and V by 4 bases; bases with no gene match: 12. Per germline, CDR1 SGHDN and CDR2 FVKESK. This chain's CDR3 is CASSPGLADPRSSYNEQFF. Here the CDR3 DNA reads TGTGCCAGCAGCCCCGGACTAGCGGACCCGCGAAGCTCCTACAATGAGCAGTTCTTC.

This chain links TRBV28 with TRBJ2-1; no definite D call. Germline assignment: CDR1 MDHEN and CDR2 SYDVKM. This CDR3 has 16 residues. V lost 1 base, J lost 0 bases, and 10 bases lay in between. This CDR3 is CASSLSAASSYNEQFF. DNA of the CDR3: TGTGCCAGCAGTTTATCGGCTGCTAGCTCCTACAATGAGCAGTTCTTC.

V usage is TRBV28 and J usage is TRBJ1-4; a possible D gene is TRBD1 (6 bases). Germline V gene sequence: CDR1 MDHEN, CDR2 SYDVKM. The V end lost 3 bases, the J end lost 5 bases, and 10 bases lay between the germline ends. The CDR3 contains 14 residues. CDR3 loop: CASSFRDINEKLFF. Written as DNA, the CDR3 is TGTGCCAGCAGTTTCCGGGACATCAATGAAAAACTGTTTTTT.

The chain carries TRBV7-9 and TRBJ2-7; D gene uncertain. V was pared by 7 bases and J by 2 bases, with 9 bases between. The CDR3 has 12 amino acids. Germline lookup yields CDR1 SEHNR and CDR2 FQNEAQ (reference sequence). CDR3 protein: CASTTSPYEQYF. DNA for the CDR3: TGTGCCAGCACCACTTCCCCCTACGAGCAGTACTTC.

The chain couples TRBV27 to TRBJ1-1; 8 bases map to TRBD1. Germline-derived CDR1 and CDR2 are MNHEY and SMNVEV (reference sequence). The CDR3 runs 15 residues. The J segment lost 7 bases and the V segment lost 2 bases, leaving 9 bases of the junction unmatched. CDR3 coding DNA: TGTGCCAGCAGTTTACGGGACAGGTTGGGGAGTGAAGCTTTCTTT. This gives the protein CASSLRDRLGSEAFF.

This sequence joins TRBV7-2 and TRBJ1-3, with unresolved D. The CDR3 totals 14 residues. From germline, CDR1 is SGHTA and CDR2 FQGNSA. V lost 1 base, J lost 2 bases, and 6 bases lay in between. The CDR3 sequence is CASSLGETGNTIYF. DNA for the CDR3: TGTGCCAGCAGCTTAGGCGAGACTGGAAACACCATATATTTT.

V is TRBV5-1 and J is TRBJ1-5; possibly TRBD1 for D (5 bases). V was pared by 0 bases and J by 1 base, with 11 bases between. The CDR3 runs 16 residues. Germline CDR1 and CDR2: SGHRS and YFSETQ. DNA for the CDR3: TGCGCCAGCAGCTTGGATACAGGCCAAAGCAATCAGCCCCAGCATTTT. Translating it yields CASSLDTGQSNQPQHF.

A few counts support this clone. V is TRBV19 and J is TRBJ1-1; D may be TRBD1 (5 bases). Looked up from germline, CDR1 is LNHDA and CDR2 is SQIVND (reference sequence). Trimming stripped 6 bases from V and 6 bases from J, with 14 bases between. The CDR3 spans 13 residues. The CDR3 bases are TGTGCCAGTAGCCCGGGGGAGACGGCTGAAGCTTTCTTT. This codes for CASSPGETAEAFF. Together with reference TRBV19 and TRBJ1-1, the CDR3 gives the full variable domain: DGGITQSPKYLFRKEGQNVTLSCEQNLNHDAMYWYRQDPGQGLRLIYYSQIVNDFQKGDIAEGYSVSREKKESFPLTVTSAQKNPTAFYLCASSPGETAEAFFGQGTRLTVV.

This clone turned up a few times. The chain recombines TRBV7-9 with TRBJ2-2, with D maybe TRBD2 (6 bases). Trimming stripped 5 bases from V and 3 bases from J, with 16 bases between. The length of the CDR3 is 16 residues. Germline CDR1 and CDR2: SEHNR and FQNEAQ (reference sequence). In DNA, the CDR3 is TGTGCCAGCAGCCCAATCGGGGAGGCCCACACCGGGGAGCTGTTTTTT. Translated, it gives CASSPIGEAHTGELFF.